Each of the 5 T cell receptor beta chains below was sequenced from the same sample in a study of blood T cells in healthy people across ages. The authors ran a second PCR of roughly 6 to 11 cycles using a sample-barcoded 5' primer and a J-beta primer mix. TCRdb reprocessed the 5' RACE reads with MiXCR, giving one entry per CDR3 protein. The data contain approximately 350,000 distinct CDR3 sequences, 45% to 65% of them singletons. The sequencing sample was made of blood. The receptors shown here come from a man in his 60s in good health.

Ten or more counts support this clonotype. A much more abundant neighbour one base away suggests this may be a read error. The CDR3 bases are TGTGCCAGCAGTTGGGTAGGGACCTACGAGCAGTACTTC. Amino acid sequence: CASSWVGTYEQYF. This chain connects TRBV12-3 or TRBV12-4 to TRBJ2-7; D is unresolved. V was trimmed by 4 bases and J by 2 bases, leaving 9 bases between them. This CDR3 contains 13 residues.

A note on this clonotype: A much more abundant neighbour one base away suggests this may be a read error. V gene TRBV18 combines with J gene TRBJ2-4; D may match TRBD1 or TRBD2 (5 bases each). Judging by the DNA end, TRBJ2-7 fits better; the J call may be wrong. The V gene's germline CDR1 is KGHSH and CDR2 LQKENI. The CDR3 totals 15 residues. The CDR3 reads CASSPDNRDVNEQYF. Written as DNA, the CDR3 is TGTGCCAGCTCACCAGACAACCGGGACGTCAACGAGCAGTACTTC.

This clonotype was observed a handful of times. The CDR3 is CASSLGTGVQETQYF. The CDR3 region has the DNA TGTGCCAGCAGCTTAGGGACGGGAGTCCAAGAGACCCAGTACTTC. The gene calls are TRBV7-2 and TRBJ2-5; tentative D call: TRBD2 (6 bases). CDR3 size: 15 residues. The V end lost 1 base, the J end lost 1 base, and 10 bases lay between the germline ends. CDR1 and CDR2 (germline): SGHTA, FQGNSA.

In its sample, this clonotype was seen a few times. V gene TRBV2 combines with J gene TRBJ1-6; maybe TRBD1 (6 bases). The CDR3 is 17 residues long. The V gene lost 5 bases and the J gene lost 7 bases, with 21 bases spanning the gap. Looked up from germline, CDR1 is SNHLY and CDR2 is FYNNEI. As DNA, the CDR3 is TGTGCCAGCAGTCCCCATGGGGGGCGCGTGAGGAATTCACCCCTCCACTTT. It translates to CASSPHGGRVRNSPLHF.

V usage is TRBV10-2 and J usage is TRBJ1-2, with 8 nucleotides matching TRBD1. J was trimmed by 0 bases and V by 0 bases; bases with no gene match: 3. Germline values: CDR1 WSHSY, CDR2 SAAADI. The CDR3 spans 16 residues. CDR3 loop: CASSESQGAANYGYTF. The CDR3 bases are TGCGCCAGCAGTGAGTCCCAGGGGGCCGCTAACTATGGCTACACCTTC.